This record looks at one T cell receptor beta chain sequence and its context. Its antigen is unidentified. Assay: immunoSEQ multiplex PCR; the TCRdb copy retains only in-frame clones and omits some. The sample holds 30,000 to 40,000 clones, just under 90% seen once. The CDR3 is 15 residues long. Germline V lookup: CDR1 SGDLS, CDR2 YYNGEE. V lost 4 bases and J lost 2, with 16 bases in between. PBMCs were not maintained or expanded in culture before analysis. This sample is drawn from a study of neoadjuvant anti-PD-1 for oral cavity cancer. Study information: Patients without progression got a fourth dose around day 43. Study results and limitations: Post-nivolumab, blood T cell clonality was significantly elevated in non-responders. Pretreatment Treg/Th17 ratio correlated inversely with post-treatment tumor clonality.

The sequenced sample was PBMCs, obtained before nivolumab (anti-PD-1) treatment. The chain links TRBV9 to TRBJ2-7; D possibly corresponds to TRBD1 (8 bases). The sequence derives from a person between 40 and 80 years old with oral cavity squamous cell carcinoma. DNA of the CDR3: TGTGCCAGCAGCAGCGGGGACAGGAGGGCCTACGAGCAGTACTTC. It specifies CASSSGDRRAYEQYF.